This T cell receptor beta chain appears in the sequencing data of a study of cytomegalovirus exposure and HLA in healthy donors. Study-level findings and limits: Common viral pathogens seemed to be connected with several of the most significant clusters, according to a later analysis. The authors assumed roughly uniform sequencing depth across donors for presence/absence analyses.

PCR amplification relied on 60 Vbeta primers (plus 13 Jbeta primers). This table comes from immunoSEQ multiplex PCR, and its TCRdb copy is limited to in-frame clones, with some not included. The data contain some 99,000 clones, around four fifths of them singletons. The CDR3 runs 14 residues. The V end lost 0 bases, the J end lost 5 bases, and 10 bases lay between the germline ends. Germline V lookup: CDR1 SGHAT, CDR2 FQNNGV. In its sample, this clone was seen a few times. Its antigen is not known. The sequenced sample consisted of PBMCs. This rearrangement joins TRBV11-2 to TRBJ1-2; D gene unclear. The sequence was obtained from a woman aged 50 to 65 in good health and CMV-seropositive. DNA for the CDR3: TGTGCCAGCAGCTTAGATTTGCCAGGTTATGGCTACACCTTC. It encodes CASSLDLPGYGYTF.